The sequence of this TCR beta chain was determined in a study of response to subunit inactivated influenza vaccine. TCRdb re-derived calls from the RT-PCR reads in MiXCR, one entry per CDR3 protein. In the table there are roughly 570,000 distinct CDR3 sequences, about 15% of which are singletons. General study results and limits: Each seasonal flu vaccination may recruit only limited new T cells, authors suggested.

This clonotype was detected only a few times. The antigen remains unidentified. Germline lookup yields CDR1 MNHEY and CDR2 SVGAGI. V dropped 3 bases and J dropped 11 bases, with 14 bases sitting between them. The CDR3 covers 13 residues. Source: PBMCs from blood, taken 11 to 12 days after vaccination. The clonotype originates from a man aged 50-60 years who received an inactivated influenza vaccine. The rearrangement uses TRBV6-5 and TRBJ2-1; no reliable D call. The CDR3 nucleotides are TGTGCCAGCAGTTATAACGGGTGGGCTAAGCAGTTCTTC. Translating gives CASSYNGWAKQFF.